This TCR beta chain was identified in a study of Ad26.COV2.S vaccination and SARS-CoV-2 variants. The study, taken as a whole, reports: Vaccine and placebo recipients had comparable breadth of non-spike TCRs.

Sequencing used immunoSEQ multiplex PCR; TCRdb keeps in-frame clones, though not all of them. The sample gives 350,000 to 450,000 clones, around 90% of which show up once; about 3.9% is in the top ten. Points on this clone: The antigen is unknown.

The sample in question was peripheral blood, obtained after recovery from COVID-19. The sequence was collected from a human donor who had recovered from COVID-19.

The CDR3 spells CASSFRQFTEAFF. The DNA of the CDR3 is TGTGCCAGCTCATTCAGACAGTTCACTGAAGCTTTCTTT. This chain uses TRBV18 with TRBJ1-1; TRBD1 is a possible D gene (5 bases). V lost 5 bases to trimming and J lost 4 bases, with 11 bases between them. The CDR3 is 13 amino acids. CDR1 KGHSH and CDR2 LQKENI come from the germline V gene.